Sequencing of this TCR beta chain was carried out in a study of T cell repertoires in cytomegalovirus infection. At the level of the study: Recently identified HLA-C-restricted CMV epitopes were among the peptides used. Both a matching HLA type and CMV infection were indicated by public TCR beta signatures.

TCRdb fed the reads into MiXCR, producing one record per CDR3 protein. The table shows roughly 500,000 distinct CDR3 sequences, with more than 40% occurring only once. The study, taken as a whole, reports: Of the TCR beta families, the public ones yielded a cumulative frequency that identified carriers of CMV plus the relevant HLA.

CDR3 size: 12 residues. Germline V gene lookup returns CDR1 MDHEN and CDR2 SYDVKM. Trimming stripped 2 bases from V and 10 bases from J, with 11 bases between. In the case of this clonotype: The target antigen is unknown.

The sample consisted of cultured PBMCs, taken from culture after CMV antigen stimulation. The sequence was collected from a human donor in good health (CMV status not recorded). Some clones in this sample may be carry-over from other donors' samples. The chain is built from TRBV28 and TRBJ2-5, with a possible D match to TRBD2 (6 bases). CDR3 protein: CASSLVVGGQYF. The CDR3 bases are TGTGCCAGCAGTTTAGTTGTCGGGGGCCAGTACTTC.